One sample yielded the 30 T cell receptor beta chains listed below, sequenced in a study of cytomegalovirus exposure and HLA in healthy donors listed by TCRdb under 2017. Library preparation was by the immunoSEQ multiplex PCR assay. In its TCRdb copy, this immuneACCESS table keeps in-frame sequences only and misses some clones. Where compared with another copy, unresolved V genes explain less than half of these, and the others have no known cause. This sample holds about 280,000 clones; 88% were observed only once. About 0.86% of the sample lies in the top ten. The source material was PBMCs. Source of these receptors: a woman younger than 35 in good health and CMV-seronegative.

The chain carries TRBV6-5 and TRBJ2-3; 9 positions agree with TRBD2. The CDR3 totals 16 residues. V gave up 1 base and J gave up 1 base; unmatched junction bases: 3. The germline V gene encodes CDR1 MNHEY and CDR2 SVGAGI. CDR3 bases: TGTGCCAGCAGTTACTTAGGACTAGCGCGCACAGATACGCAGTATTTT. This gives the protein CASSYLGLARTDTQYF.

The J gene is TRBJ2-5, the V gene TRBV28; D unresolved. This CDR3 spans 16 amino acids. The V end lost 5 bases, the J end lost 3 bases, and 19 bases lay between the germline ends. Germline values: CDR1 MDHEN, CDR2 SYDVKM. CDR3 nucleotide sequence: TGTGCCAGCAGTCCTGGCTTCCGTACCCGTGAAGAGACCCAGTACTTC. This translates into CASSPGFRTREETQYF.

This chain joins TRBV28 and TRBJ2-7; possible D gene TRBD2, 6 bases. This CDR3 spans 15 amino acids. The germline CDR1 and CDR2 sequences are MDHEN and SYDVKM. V lost 6 bases, J lost 7 bases, and 22 bases lay in between. The CDR3 DNA reads TGTGCCAGCAGGGAGGGAACAGGCCAGAAGTGGGAGCAGTACTTC. Translated, it gives CASREGTGQKWEQYF.

This sequence joins TRBV29-1 and TRBJ2-1, with 10 bases fitting TRBD1. Germline V CDR1 and CDR2: SQVTM, ANQGSEA. The CDR3 sequence is 14 residues long. J was trimmed by 10 bases and V by 8 bases; bases with no gene match: 14. CDR3 coding DNA: TGCAGCTTGTACCGGGACAGGGGACCAAAGGAGCAGTTCTTC. Translating it yields CSLYRDRGPKEQFF.

J is TRBJ1-4 and V is TRBV4-3, with D uncertain. The CDR3 length is 15 residues. Trimming removed 5 bases from V and 0 bases from J, with 10 bases in between. Germline V gene data show CDR1 as LGHNA and CDR2 as YSLEER. CDR3 protein: CASSAITTTNEKLFF. CDR3 bases: TGCGCCAGCAGCGCTATAACCACAACTAATGAAAAACTGTTTTTT.

A single count supports this clone. The rearrangement links TRBV21-1 to TRBJ2-7; the table assigns TRBD2, which was not confirmed against the DNA. TRBV21-1 is flagged as a pseudogene. This CDR3 region has 15 residues. CDR3 DNA sequence: TGTGCCAGCAGCAAATTTCGGGGTGAAGGGAGGGAGCAGTACTTC. It specifies CASSKFRGEGREQYF.

V usage is TRBV27 and J usage is TRBJ2-1, with 9 bases identical to TRBD1. The V gene end was trimmed by 5 bases and the J gene end by 8 bases; junction bases not matched to a gene: 10. Germline V gene data show CDR1 as MNHEY and CDR2 as SMNVEV (reference sequence). The CDR3 extends over 15 amino acids. The CDR3 sequence is CASSPPGQGRHEQFF. The CDR3 DNA sequence: TGTGCCAGCAGTCCCCCGGGACAGGGTCGCCATGAGCAGTTCTTC.

V usage is TRBV5-4 and J usage is TRBJ2-1, with TRBD1 matching 10 bases. The CDR3 extends over 15 amino acids. The trim removed 5 bases at V and 8 bases at J, leaving 10 bases unmatched. Germline V gene sequence: CDR1 SGHNT, CDR2 YYREEE (reference sequence). The CDR3 region is CASRMGDRGYDEQFF. The CDR3 DNA follows: TGTGCCAGCAGAATGGGGGACAGGGGTTACGATGAGCAGTTCTTC.

The genes are TRBV7-8 and TRBJ2-2, with 14 positions matching TRBD2. V shed 5 bases and J 4 bases; nucleotides not matched to a gene: 21. CDR3 size: 22 residues. Germline CDR1 reads SGHVS; CDR2 reads FQNEAQ. CDR3 in DNA: TGTGCCAGCAGCGCCAGAGGGCTCGAGACTAGCGGGAGGGTCGTTCGCACCGGGGAGCTGTTTTTT. Its translation: CASSARGLETSGRVVRTGELFF.

The chain recombines TRBV4-2 with TRBJ2-3, with D possibly being TRBD1 (6 bases). The CDR3 contains 19 residues. Trimming pared 0 bases from V and 0 bases from J, leaving 19 bases between. From germline, CDR1 is LGHNA and CDR2 YNFKEQ. This CDR3 reads CASSQDAPRTETSTDTQYF. The CDR3 DNA reads TGTGCCAGCAGCCAAGACGCCCCTAGGACAGAAACTAGCACAGATACGCAGTATTTT.

V gene TRBV5-6 combines with J gene TRBJ1-1; 9 bases map to TRBD1. Germline CDR1 and CDR2: SGHDT and YYEEEE. The CDR3 loop spans 15 amino acids. V shed 4 bases, J shed 5 bases, and the junction held 9 bases outside the gene matches. CDR3: CASSQGQGIRTEAFF. The CDR3 DNA follows: TGTGCCAGCAGCCAAGGACAGGGGATTCGGACTGAAGCTTTCTTT.

J is TRBJ2-7 and V is TRBV4-1, with 8 positions matching TRBD2. The junction had 5 bases not matched to a gene; V was cut back by 2 bases and J by 2 bases. CDR1 is MGHRA, CDR2 YSYEKL, per germline. The CDR3 loop spans 15 amino acids. This CDR3 is CASSQILAVTYEQYF. The CDR3 nucleotides read TGCGCCAGCAGCCAAATACTAGCGGTTACCTACGAGCAGTACTTC.

The chain is built from TRBV6-5 and TRBJ1-1; 9 bases fit TRBD1. This CDR3 is built from 16 residues. Trimming cost V 0 bases and J 6 bases; bases outside gene matches: 8. Germline V gene data show CDR1 as MNHEY and CDR2 as SVGAGI. CDR3: CASSYSPGTGRAEAFF. CDR3 coding DNA: TGTGCCAGCAGTTACTCTCCCGGGACAGGGAGAGCTGAAGCTTTCTTT.

The rearrangement uses TRBV27 and TRBJ2-1; the D gene is possibly TRBD1 (5 bases). The CDR3 has 14 residues. The germline gives CDR1 MNHEY, CDR2 SMNVEV (reference sequence). V gave up 6 bases and J gave up 0 bases, with 9 bases separating them. Written as DNA, the CDR3 is TGTGCCAGCAGCAGGGTGAGCTCCTACAATGAGCAGTTCTTC. This codes for CASSRVSSYNEQFF.

The V gene is TRBV19, the J gene TRBJ2-2; D is uncertain. V was trimmed by 5 bases and J by 2 bases, leaving 9 bases between them. CDR3 length: 14 amino acids. Germline loops: CDR1 LNHDA, CDR2 SQIVND (reference sequence). The CDR3 nucleotides read TGTGCCAGTAGTGCAGCGACTAACACCGGGGAGCTGTTTTTT. Translating it yields CASSAATNTGELFF.

V is TRBV28 and J is TRBJ2-7, with D possibly matching TRBD2 (6 bases). The CDR3 extends over 14 amino acids. The V and J ends lost 8 bases and 0 bases respectively, with 14 bases between them. Looked up from germline, CDR1 is MDHEN and CDR2 is SYDVKM. The CDR3 is CASYAGRHSYEQYF. In nucleotides, the CDR3 is TGTGCCAGCTATGCGGGGAGGCACTCCTACGAGCAGTACTTC. The full variable domain, in which reference TRBV28 and TRBJ2-7 provide the parts outside the CDR3, is DVKVTQSSRYLVKRTGEKVFLECVQDMDHENMFWYRQDPGLGLRLIYFSYDVKMKEKGDIPEGYSVSREKKERFSLILESASTNQTSMYLCASYAGRHSYEQYFGPGTRLTVT.

V gene TRBV15 combines with J gene TRBJ1-5; possible D gene TRBD1, 5 bases. V shed 8 bases and J shed 5 bases, with 16 bases lying between them. Germline values: CDR1 LNHNV, CDR2 YYDKDF (reference sequence). The CDR3 spans 14 residues. Here the CDR3 reads CATVNSGGDQPQHF. The CDR3 DNA sequence: TGTGCCACCGTGAATAGCGGAGGGGATCAGCCCCAGCATTTT. Together with reference TRBV15 and TRBJ1-5, the CDR3 gives the full variable domain: DAMVIQNPRYQVTQFGKPVTLSCSQTLNHNVMYWYQQKSSQAPKLLFHYYDKDFNNEADTPDNFQSRRPNTSFCFLDIRSPGLGDTAMYLCATVNSGGDQPQHFGDGTRLSIL.

CDR3 sequence reads: CASSDPTSGRSTDTQYF. CDR3 coding DNA: TGTGCCAGCAGCGACCCGACTAGCGGGAGAAGCACAGATACGCAGTATTTT. The chain carries TRBV7-9 and TRBJ2-3; 12 positions match TRBD2. The CDR3 spans 17 residues. V dropped 5 bases and J dropped 0; count of bases not matched to a gene: 6. Germline loops: CDR1 SEHNR, CDR2 FQNEAQ (reference sequence).

This clone has a single count. The genes are TRBV28 and TRBJ1-2; the match to TRBD1 covers 9 bases. The CDR3 consists of 16 residues. Germline V gene lookup returns CDR1 MDHEN and CDR2 SYDVKM. Trimming removed 8 bases from V and 7 bases from J; junction bases left unmatched: 17. The CDR3 DNA follows: TGTGCCAGCGGGGCTTGGGACAGGGTTTTATTGAGTGGCTACACCTTC. This sequence encodes CASGAWDRVLLSGYTF.

V and J are TRBV4-1 and TRBJ2-5; D is perhaps TRBD1 (5 bases). The germline V and J ends were trimmed by 0 bases and 9 bases, with 11 bases remaining between them. Germline assignment: CDR1 MGHRA and CDR2 YSYEKL. The CDR3 runs to 13 residues. The CDR3 DNA reads as TGCGCCAGCAGCCAAGAGGCTAGACAGTCCCAGTACTTC. It is translated as CASSQEARQSQYF.

V and J are TRBV2 and TRBJ2-1, with TRBD2 as a possible D gene (6 bases). This CDR3 has 15 amino acids. V was clipped by 5 bases and J by 7 bases, with 18 bases between them. Germline V gene sequence: CDR1 SNHLY, CDR2 FYNNEI. The CDR3 DNA follows: TGTGCCAGCAGTTTAGCGGATAACGATGGGAATGAGCAGTTCTTC. Translated, it gives CASSLADNDGNEQFF.

V is TRBV5-1 and J is TRBJ2-3, with 15 bases lining up with TRBD2. The germline CDR1 and CDR2 sequences are SGHRS and YFSETQ. The CDR3 is 19 residues long. V was pared by 4 bases and J by 1 base, with 10 bases of the junction left unmatched. This CDR3 reads CASSLTGTSGRSGTDTQYF. The DNA of the CDR3 is TGCGCCAGCAGCCTGACCGGGACTAGCGGGAGGAGTGGCACAGATACGCAGTATTTT.

The V call is TRBV30, the J call TRBJ2-5, with 9 bases that match TRBD2. The V gene's germline CDR1 is GTSNPN and CDR2 SVGIG (reference sequence). Trimming removed 2 bases from V and 2 bases from J; junction bases left unmatched: 9. The CDR3 contains 16 residues. The CDR3 is CAWSLGRLAVQETQYF. DNA for the CDR3: TGTGCCTGGAGTCTCGGCAGACTAGCGGTACAAGAGACCCAGTACTTC.

The chain uses TRBV5-6 and TRBJ2-3, with D possibly matching TRBD2 (5 bases). The CDR3 is made up of 16 amino acids. Germline loops: CDR1 SGHDT, CDR2 YYEEEE. The V and J ends lost 0 bases and 6 bases respectively, with 17 bases between them. CDR3 region: CASSLGAGLRPDTQYF. CDR3 nucleotides: TGTGCCAGCAGCTTGGGGGCGGGCCTAAGACCGGATACGCAGTATTTT.

This chain connects TRBV9 to TRBJ2-3, with D possibly being TRBD2 (5 bases). This CDR3 has 15 residues. CDR1 and CDR2 from the germline V gene are SGDLS and YYNGEE. Trimming took 3 bases from V and 0 from J, leaving 11 bases between them. CDR3 in DNA: TGTGCCAGCAGCGATACAAGCGGAAGCACAGATACGCAGTATTTT. Translating gives CASSDTSGSTDTQYF. Looking up the rest from reference TRBV9 and TRBJ2-3 gives the full variable domain: DSGVTQTPKHLITATGQRVTLRCSPRSGDLSVYWYQQSLDQGLQFLIQYYNGEERAKGNILERFSAQQFPDLHSELNLSSLELGDSALYFCASSDTSGSTDTQYFGPGTRLTVL.

V gene TRBV6-5 combines with J gene TRBJ1-1; tentative D call: TRBD1 (6 bases). Trimming removed 6 bases at V and 1 base at J, with 9 bases between. The CDR3 spans 13 residues. The V gene's germline CDR1 is MNHEY and CDR2 SVGAGI. The CDR3 DNA reads TGTGCCAGCAGCATGGGACAGAACACTGAAGCTTTCTTT. Its protein product is CASSMGQNTEAFF.

The chain couples TRBV19 to TRBJ2-7, with a possible D match to TRBD1 (6 bases). CDR3 length equals 19 residues. In germline, CDR1 is LNHDA, CDR2 SQIVND (reference sequence). Trimming left V 2 bases short and J 3 bases short, with 26 bases between. The CDR3 region is CASSIFGIQGSTAYYEQYF. In DNA, the CDR3 is TGTGCCAGTAGTATATTCGGGATACAGGGTTCAACGGCTTACTACGAGCAGTACTTC.

The V gene is TRBV10-3, the J gene TRBJ2-2; no reliable D call. Germline CDR1 is ENHRY and CDR2 is SYGVKD. Trimming took off 8 bases at V and 3 bases at J, with 16 bases between the two ends. CDR3 size: 15 residues. CDR3 nucleotide sequence: TGTGCCATCGGAAGAGGCAGAGATTACACCGGGGAGCTGTTTTTT. Protein sequence: CAIGRGRDYTGELFF.

V gene TRBV27 combines with J gene TRBJ1-5, with a weak D call TRBD1 (5 bases). The CDR3 spans 17 residues. Germline V gene data show CDR1 as MNHEY and CDR2 as SMNVEV (reference sequence). V gave up 0 bases and J gave up 9 bases, with 21 bases separating them. CDR3 sequence (DNA): TGTGCCAGCAGTTTATCTCTAGGGACTCACCTTAGGGGGCCCCAGCATTTT. Residues: CASSLSLGTHLRGPQHF.

This sequence joins TRBV7-8 and TRBJ1-5; 7 bases line up with TRBD1. The CDR3 covers 15 residues. J gave up 6 bases and V 2 bases, and 7 bases lay outside the gene matches. The germline V gene encodes CDR1 SGHVS and CDR2 FQNEAQ. The CDR3 sequence is CASSLYQGVSQPQHF. Written as DNA, the CDR3 is TGTGCCAGCAGCTTATATCAGGGGGTGAGTCAGCCCCAGCATTTT.